Each of the 27 T cell receptor beta chains below was sequenced from the same sample in a study of T-cell reconstitution after alpha-beta-depleted transplantation in children. The TCRbeta library was prepared with unique molecular identifiers. TCRdb reprocessed the PCR reads with MiXCR, giving one entry per CDR3 protein. In the table there are around 490,000 distinct CDR3 sequences, approximately 10% of which are singletons. The source material was PBMCs, mostly from graft donor cells, sampled 180 days after TCRalphabeta/CD19-depleted stem cell transplant. Receptors originate from a female patient younger than 10 who had a stem cell transplant for aplastic anemia, so the T cells may come from the graft donor.

Comments on this clonotype: A clone one base away is much larger, so this may be a read error. The chain has TRBV5-1 and TRBJ2-7, with D hard to call. This CDR3 comprises 11 residues. CDR1 SGHRS and CDR2 YFSETQ come from the germline V gene. Trimming removed 3 bases at V and 5 bases at J, with 6 bases between. CDR3: CASSSDHEQYF. CDR3 sequence (DNA): TGCGCCAGCAGCTCGGACCACGAGCAGTACTTC. Full variable domain (remainder filled in from reference TRBV5-1 and TRBJ2-7): KAGVTQTPRYLIKTRGQQVTLSCSPISGHRSVSWYQQTPGQGLQFLFEYFSETQRNKGNFPGRFSGRQFSNSRSEMNVSTLELGDSALYLCASSSDHEQYFGPGTRLTVT.

In its sample, this clonotype was seen many times. V gene TRBV6-1 combines with J gene TRBJ2-7; TRBD2 matches 14 bases. Trimming at V came to 4 bases and at J to 7 bases, leaving 6 bases not matched to a gene. This CDR3 region has 15 residues. Germline CDR1 and CDR2: MNHNS and SASEGT. DNA for the CDR3: TGTGCCAGCAGTGCGGGACTAGCGGGAGTAAGTGAGCAGTACGTC. Encoded protein: CASSAGLAGVSEQYV.

This clonotype has more than one count but fewer than ten. The chain recombines TRBV19 with TRBJ2-4, with D perhaps TRBD1 (6 bases). The germline CDR1 and CDR2 sequences are LNHDA and SQIVND (reference sequence). The CDR3 consists of 14 residues. Trimming took off 10 bases at V and 0 bases at J, with 13 bases between the two ends. In DNA, the CDR3 is TGTGCCACCCAGGACAGCCTAGCCAAAAACATTCAGTACTTC. The encoded protein is CATQDSLAKNIQYF. The full variable domain, completed using reference TRBV19 and TRBJ2-4, is DGGITQSPKYLFRKEGQNVTLSCEQNLNHDAMYWYRQDPGQGLRLIYYSQIVNDFQKGDIAEGYSVSREKKESFPLTVTSAQKNPTAFYLCATQDSLAKNIQYFGAGTRLSVL.

This clonotype was observed a few times. V gene TRBV27 combines with J gene TRBJ2-6, with D unclear. Germline loops: CDR1 MNHEY, CDR2 SMNVEV (reference sequence). There are 14 residues in the CDR3. Trimming stripped 10 bases from V and 4 bases from J, with 14 bases between. The CDR3 region has the DNA TGTGCCACCTCCCCCATCCTAGGGGCCAACGTCCTGACTTTC. This codes for CATSPILGANVLTF.

DNA of the CDR3: TGTGCCACCAGCAGAGATTGGGGGACTAGCAACGACAATGAGCAGTTCTTC. Its translation: CATSRDWGTSNDNEQFF. This chain links TRBV15 with TRBJ2-1; TRBD2 agrees at 9 bases. From germline, CDR1 is LNHNV and CDR2 YYDKDF (reference sequence). The trim removed 0 bases at V and 5 bases at J, leaving 8 bases unmatched. CDR3 length: 17 amino acids.

This clonotype occurred many times. The chain is built from TRBV29-1 and TRBJ1-4; no reliable D call. With 7 bases removed from V and 7 bases from J, the gap between germline ends came to 10 bases. The germline V gene encodes CDR1 SQVTM and CDR2 ANQGSEA. The CDR3 length is 11 residues. The CDR3 sequence: CSAPKGEKLFF. The CDR3 nucleotides are TGCAGCGCCCCAAAAGGTGAAAAACTGTTTTTT.

For this clonotype: At one end the junction does not follow the germline gene, possibly because of a read error. The rearrangement uses TRBV4-2 and TRBJ2-7, with a weak D call TRBD2 (6 bases). Germline CDR1 and CDR2: LGHNA and YNFKEQ. The CDR3 runs to 14 residues. The CDR3 here is CASRAVGTSYEEYF. The CDR3 bases are TGTGCCAGCAGGGCCGTCGGGACTTCCTACGAGGAGTACTTC.

In this sample, this clonotype turned up once. V gene TRBV11-2 combines with J gene TRBJ2-1, with TRBD2 matching 14 bases. CDR1 and CDR2 (germline): SGHAT, FQNNGV. This CDR3 contains 18 residues. Trimming took 3 bases from V and 2 from J; bases not matched to a gene: 6. CDR3 amino acids: CASSFRGLAGEPYNEQFF. The CDR3 region has the DNA TGTGCCAGCAGCTTCCGGGGACTAGCGGGAGAGCCCTACAATGAGCAGTTCTTC.

The chain combines TRBV29-1 with TRBJ1-2; TRBD1 agrees at 7 bases. Germline lookup yields CDR1 SQVTM and CDR2 ANQGSEA. V was clipped by 6 bases and J by 6 bases; unmatched bases: 4. This CDR3 spans 11 amino acids. CDR3 residues: CSVDRVDGYTF. CDR3 sequence (DNA): TGCAGCGTCGACAGGGTTGATGGCTACACCTTC.

This clonotype was seen more than once but under ten times. The V call is TRBV20-1, the J call TRBJ2-7; 9 bases are shared with TRBD1. The CDR3 has 16 amino acids. Losses at the gene ends were 3 bases for V and 2 bases for J; bases not matched to a gene: 11. The germline CDR1 and CDR2 sequences are DFQATT and SNEGSKA (reference sequence). The CDR3 region has the DNA TGCAGTGCTAGGACGATAGGACAGGGGTTAGCCTACGAGCAGTACGTC. Translation gives CSARTIGQGLAYEQYV.

The chain joins TRBV7-2 to TRBJ1-5, with a weak D call TRBD1 (6 bases). Per germline, CDR1 SGHTA and CDR2 FQGNSA. The V end lost 5 bases, the J end lost 0 bases, and 14 bases lay between the germline ends. This CDR3 is 16 amino acids long. The CDR3 reads CASSPGQWNSNQPQHF. The CDR3 bases are TGTGCCAGCAGCCCAGGACAGTGGAATAGCAATCAGCCCCAGCATTTT.

The chain couples TRBV7-8 to TRBJ1-4; 12 nucleotides agree with TRBD1. Unmatched junction bases numbered 12, after V lost 2 bases and J lost 8 bases. The germline V gene has CDR1 SGHVS and CDR2 FQNEAQ. CDR3 length equals 18 residues. The CDR3 loop is CASSLTKAGDRGREKLFF. Here the CDR3 DNA reads TGTGCCAGCAGCTTAACTAAGGCCGGGGACAGGGGGCGAGAAAAACTGTTTTTT.

This clonotype was counted at least ten times. The CDR3 nucleotides read TGTGCCATCAGTGAGAGGGGTACAGGGTACACCGGGGAGCTGTTTTTT. It yields the protein CAISERGTGYTGELFF. The gene calls are TRBV10-3 and TRBJ2-2; TRBD1 might be the D (6 bases). Germline values: CDR1 ENHRY, CDR2 SYGVKD. The CDR3 totals 16 residues. V was trimmed by 2 bases and J by 3 bases, leaving 13 bases between them.

This chain uses TRBV18 with TRBJ2-3; 7 positions agree with TRBD2. The CDR3 runs to 15 residues. J was trimmed by 5 bases and V by 2 bases; bases with no gene match: 7. Germline V gene sequence: CDR1 KGHSH, CDR2 LQKENI. The CDR3 DNA follows: TGTGCCAGCTCACCAGGACAACTAGCGAGAGATACGCAGTATTTT. The encoded protein is CASSPGQLARDTQYF. The full variable domain, rest sourced from reference TRBV18 and TRBJ2-3, is NAGVMQNPRHLVRRRGQEARLRCSPMKGHSHVYWYRQLPEEGLKFMVYLQKENIIDESGMPKERFSAEFPKEGPSILRIQQVVRGDSAAYFCASSPGQLARDTQYFGPGTRLTVL.

In this sample, this clonotype turned up a few times. The rearrangement uses TRBV4-3 and TRBJ2-1; weak D call: TRBD1 (5 bases). Trimming cost V 3 bases and J 7 bases, with 13 bases left between them. There are 14 residues in the CDR3. Per the germline V gene, CDR1 is LGHNA and CDR2 is YSLEER. CDR3 sequence reads: CASSHGHGKNEQFF. The CDR3 coding sequence is TGCGCCAGCAGCCACGGACACGGCAAAAATGAGCAGTTCTTC.

This clonotype was seen a handful of times. J is TRBJ2-7 and V is TRBV6-5; D remains unclear. V gave up 2 bases and J gave up 6 bases, with 14 bases separating them. The CDR3 spans 14 residues. CDR1 MNHEY and CDR2 SVGAGI come from the germline V gene. The DNA for the CDR3 is TGTGCCAGCAGTTACGAGGCTAGGTTGAGCGAGCAGTACTTC. This translates into CASSYEARLSEQYF.

This clonotype was detected only a few times. The V call is TRBV4-2, the J call TRBJ1-5; 7 bases match TRBD1. CDR3 length: 16 residues. Germline loops: CDR1 LGHNA, CDR2 YNFKEQ. Trimming cost V 2 bases and J 6 bases; bases outside gene matches: 10. The CDR3 is CASSQSVGQAAQPQHF. CDR3 bases: TGTGCCAGCAGCCAAAGTGTCGGACAGGCGGCTCAGCCCCAGCATTTT.

This clonotype has at least ten counts. The J gene is TRBJ2-4, the V gene TRBV29-1; D tentatively fits TRBD1 or TRBD2 (7 bases each). Germline-derived CDR1 and CDR2 are SQVTM and ANQGSEA. This CDR3 is 15 amino acids long. The germline V and J ends were trimmed by 4 bases and 3 bases, with 16 bases remaining between them. CDR3 region: CSVGQGGFGKNIQYF. Written as DNA, the CDR3 is TGCAGCGTTGGGCAGGGGGGGTTTGGCAAAAACATTCAGTACTTC. Combining the CDR3 with reference TRBV29-1 and TRBJ2-4 gives the whole variable domain SAVISQKPSRDICQRGTSLTIQCQVDSQVTMMFWYRQQPGQSLTLIATANQGSEATYESGFVIDKFPISRPNLTFSTLTVSNMSPEDSSIYLCSVGQGGFGKNIQYFGAGTRLSVL.

As DNA, the CDR3 is TGTGCCAGCAGCCAAGATCGTGGCAGGGGAACTGAAGCTTTCTTT. Translated: CASSQDRGRGTEAFF. The gene calls are TRBV3-1 and TRBJ1-1, with D tentatively TRBD1 (6 bases). The V gene lost 0 bases and the J gene lost 5 bases, with 13 bases spanning the gap. CDR3 length: 15 residues. The V gene's germline CDR1 is LGHDT and CDR2 YNNKEL (reference sequence).

In its sample, this clonotype was seen many times. The J gene is TRBJ2-7, the V gene TRBV20-1, with TRBD2 matching over 8 bases. The V gene's germline CDR1 is DFQATT and CDR2 SNEGSKA (reference sequence). V was pared by 4 bases and J by 10 bases, with 15 bases of the junction left unmatched. The CDR3 extends over 14 amino acids. The CDR3 coding sequence is TGCAGTGCTACCCGCGGGGGGTCCACCCTAGTACAGTACTTC. It yields the protein CSATRGGSTLVQYF.

This clonotype was seen only a few times. This chain uses TRBV28 with TRBJ2-1; 10 bases agree with TRBD1. Germline CDR1 reads MDHEN; CDR2 reads SYDVKM. The CDR3 covers 16 residues. With 2 bases clipped from V and 2 bases from J, the junction kept 3 bases outside the gene matches. CDR3 amino acids: CASSLRGTGAYNEQFF. CDR3 DNA sequence: TGTGCCAGCAGTTTACGCGGGACAGGGGCCTACAATGAGCAGTTCTTC.

This clonotype came up a few times. The chain has TRBV9 and TRBJ2-2; D may be TRBD2 (5 bases). The CDR3 is 13 residues long. V gave up 3 bases and J gave up 7 bases, with 10 bases separating them. Germline V gene data show CDR1 as SGDLS and CDR2 as YYNGEE. CDR3 protein: CASSGGPGGELFF. The CDR3 DNA reads as TGTGCCAGCAGCGGAGGGCCGGGCGGGGAGCTGTTTTTT. Combining the CDR3 with reference TRBV9 and TRBJ2-2 gives the whole variable domain DSGVTQTPKHLITATGQRVTLRCSPRSGDLSVYWYQQSLDQGLQFLIQYYNGEERAKGNILERFSAQQFPDLHSELNLSSLELGDSALYFCASSGGPGGELFFGEGSRLTVL.

In its sample, this clonotype was seen many times. The rearrangement uses TRBV7-2 and TRBJ2-5; tentative D call: TRBD2 (5 bases). Trimming cost V 5 bases and J 5 bases, with 9 bases left between them. The CDR3 spans 12 residues. Germline V gives CDR1 SGHTA, CDR2 FQGNSA. The CDR3 reads CASSPRRETQYF. CDR3 bases: TGTGCCAGCAGCCCCCGGAGGGAGACCCAGTACTTC. Drawing the rest from reference TRBV7-2 and TRBJ2-5, the complete variable domain is GAGVSQSPSNKVTEKGKDVELRCDPISGHTALYWYRQSLGQGLEFLIYFQGNSAPDKSGLPSDRFSAERTGGSVSTLTIQRTQQEDSAVYLCASSPRRETQYFGPGTRLLVL.

This clonotype was detected a few times. V usage is TRBV19 and J usage is TRBJ2-1; D ambiguous. This CDR3 is 14 amino acids long. CDR1 is LNHDA and CDR2 is SQIVND in the germline V gene (reference sequence). V was clipped by 1 base and J by 3 bases, with 7 bases between them. This CDR3 reads CASSIGHFYNEQFF. The CDR3 coding sequence is TGTGCCAGTAGTATAGGACACTTCTACAATGAGCAGTTCTTC.

This clonotype was seen ten or more times. This rearrangement joins TRBV5-1 to TRBJ1-4; tentatively, D is TRBD1 (5 bases). Per germline, CDR1 SGHRS and CDR2 YFSETQ. Trimming removed 4 bases at V and 7 bases at J, with 14 bases between. The CDR3 sequence is 14 residues long. In nucleotides, the CDR3 is TGCGCCAGCAGCCCGTTCGACAGTCGTGAAAAACTGTTTTTT. This codes for CASSPFDSREKLFF.

This clonotype was seen ten or more times. The genes are TRBV6-5 and TRBJ2-1, with D unclear. Germline V gene sequence: CDR1 MNHEY, CDR2 SVGAGI. The CDR3 spans 13 residues. V gave up 2 bases and J gave up 5 bases, with 7 bases separating them. CDR3 sequence: CASSYVGDNEQFF. CDR3 nucleotide sequence: TGTGCCAGCAGTTACGTCGGTGACAATGAGCAGTTCTTC.

This clonotype was counted a few times. J is TRBJ2-1 and V is TRBV10-3; D ambiguous. CDR3 length: 15 residues. V shed 2 bases and J shed 0 bases, with 8 bases lying between them. CDR1 is ENHRY and CDR2 is SYGVKD in the germline V gene. CDR3 bases: TGTGCCATCAGTGAGAGGCCGAGCTCCTACAATGAGCAGTTCTTC. Translation gives CAISERPSSYNEQFF.